This is a list of T cell receptor beta chains from one sample in a study of blood T cell repertoires in COVID-19. Clones were sequenced by immunoSEQ multiplex PCR, and TCRdb holds only the in-frame ones, with some missing. The table lists approximately 120,000 clones, more than 65% of them singletons. Sequencing was performed on peripheral blood. The receptors come from a woman of 80 years or more with active or convalescent COVID-19. Each CDR3 is given with its conserved first and last residue. A D gene is named only where the DNA matches it firmly. Clone size, where shown, is once, few, many, or a class for clones that have expanded.

D: TRBD2
size: .
J: TRBJ2-1
V: TRBV27
DNA: TGTGCCAGCAGTGAACCCGGGACTAGCGGGAGTAGAAACAATGAGCAGTTCTTC
CDR3: CASSEPGTSGSRNNEQFF

D: TRBD2
size: .
J: TRBJ2-3
V: TRBV6-1
DNA: TGTGCCAGCAGTGATCTAGCGGGAGTCACAGATACGCAGTATTTT
CDR3: CASSDLAGVTDTQYF

D: .
size: few
J: TRBJ1-1
V: TRBV5-1
DNA: TGCGCCAGCAGCTTCCCGGACAGTCAGACTGAAGCTTTCTTT
CDR3: CASSFPDSQTEAFF

D: TRBD1
size: .
J: TRBJ2-1
V: TRBV2
DNA: TGTGCCAGCAGAGGACAGGGGGAGGACAATGAGCAGTTCTTC
CDR3: CASRGQGEDNEQFF

D: .
size: .
J: TRBJ2-3
V: TRBV19
DNA: TGTGCCAGTAGTATCTTAGATACTGCAGATACGCAGTATTTT
CDR3: CASSILDTADTQYF

D: .
size: .
J: TRBJ1-1
V: TRBV18
DNA: TGTGCCAGCTCACCATCATCAGGGGTGGCTTTCTTT
CDR3: CASSPSSGVAFF

D: .
size: once
J: TRBJ2-7
V: TRBV7-8
DNA: TGTGCCAGCAGCCGAAGCAACAGGGTTGAGCAGTACTTC
CDR3: CASSRSNRVEQYF

D: .
size: .
J: TRBJ2-2
V: TRBV6-6
DNA: TGTGCCAGCATCGTGGGCCCCTGGGCCGGGGAGCTGTTTTTT
CDR3: CASIVGPWAGELFF

D: TRBD1
size: few
J: TRBJ2-7
V: TRBV7-8
DNA: TGTGCCAGCAGCCAGGACAGGGTAAGGGTCTACGAGCAGTACTTC
CDR3: CASSQDRVRVYEQYF

D: .
size: once
J: TRBJ2-7
V: TRBV11-1
DNA: TGTGCCAGCAGCTTAGTACAGGGTGCCTCCTACGAGCAGTACTTC
CDR3: CASSLVQGASYEQYF

D: .
size: .
J: TRBJ2-2
V: TRBV5-4
DNA: TGTGCCAGCAGCTTAGCGGCCGGGGAGCTGTTTTTT
CDR3: CASSLAAGELFF

D: TRBD2
size: .
J: TRBJ2-1
V: TRBV5-8
DNA: TGTGCCAGCAGCTTCACTCTAGCGGGGGGGGATGAGCAGTTCTTC
CDR3: CASSFTLAGGDEQFF

D: TRBD1
size: once
J: TRBJ1-6
V: TRBV18
DNA: TGTGCCAGCTCACCATACGACGGTACAGGGGCCCGGAGGGGTTCACCCCTCCACTTT
CDR3: CASSPYDGTGARRGSPLHF

D: .
size: .
J: TRBJ2-7
V: TRBV29-1
DNA: TGCAGCGTTGGCATTACAGCGGACTACGAGCAGTACTTC
CDR3: CSVGITADYEQYF

D: .
size: .
J: TRBJ2-2
V: TRBV5-1
DNA: TGCGCCAGCAGCTGGACAGCTCCAACCGGGGAGCTGTTTTTT
CDR3: CASSWTAPTGELFF

D: .
size: .
J: TRBJ1-6
V: TRBV6-1
DNA: TGTGCCAGCAGTGAAGACCCAGGCTCACCCCTCCACTTT
CDR3: CASSEDPGSPLHF

D: TRBD1
size: .
J: TRBJ1-1
V: TRBV9
DNA: TGTGCCAGCAGCGTCCGGACAGGGGCTCGCGCTTTCTTT
CDR3: CASSVRTGARAFF

D: TRBD2
size: .
J: TRBJ2-3
V: TRBV25-1
DNA: TGTGCCAGCACCCAAACCAGCGGGAGGGCCCATACGCAGTATTTT
CDR3: CASTQTSGRAHTQYF

D: TRBD1
size: .
J: TRBJ2-7
V: TRBV7-2
DNA: TGTGCCAGCAGTTTGACAGGGGGCGTTCACGAGCAGTACTTC
CDR3: CASSLTGGVHEQYF

D: TRBD1
size: .
J: TRBJ1-2
V: TRBV6-5
DNA: TGTGCCAGCAAGGGGGACAGGGTTGGATCTGGCTACACCTTC
CDR3: CASKGDRVGSGYTF

D: TRBD2
size: .
J: TRBJ2-1
V: TRBV6-5
DNA: TGTGCCAGCCGGTGGGAGGGAAACAATGAGCAGTTCTTC
CDR3: CASRWEGNNEQFF

D: .
size: .
J: TRBJ2-6
V: TRBV6-4
DNA: TGTGCCAGCAGTGCATCCCCCTCCGGGGCTGGGGCCAACGTCCTGACTTTC
CDR3: CASSASPSGAGANVLTF

D: .
size: .
J: TRBJ1-6
V: TRBV24-1
DNA: TGTGCCACCAGTGAATTGGCCAGGGTCTTGGATAATTCACCCCTCCACTTT
CDR3: CATSELARVLDNSPLHF

D: .
size: .
J: TRBJ1-1
V: TRBV29-1
DNA: .
CDR3: CSVRARGLNTEAFF

D: TRBD2
size: .
J: TRBJ2-3
V: TRBV14
DNA: TGTGCCAGCAGCCAAGTCTACGGGGGGGCAGATACGCAGTATTTT
CDR3: CASSQVYGGADTQYF

D: TRBD2
size: .
J: TRBJ2-1
V: TRBV28
DNA: TGTGCCAGCCGTGGACTAGCGGGGACCTACAATGAGCAGTTCTTC
CDR3: CASRGLAGTYNEQFF

D: TRBD2
size: .
J: TRBJ2-1
V: TRBV28
DNA: TGTGCCAGCAGTTTCCCGGGGGGGGAGCAGTTCTTC
CDR3: CASSFPGGEQFF

D: .
size: .
J: TRBJ2-1
V: TRBV18
DNA: TGTGCCAGCTCACCCGGGCCGGGGAGTAGCAATGAGCAGTTCTTC
CDR3: CASSPGPGSSNEQFF

D: .
size: .
J: TRBJ2-6
V: TRBV7-3
DNA: TGTGCCAGCAGCTTAACGAATAGGGGTTCTGGGGCCAACGTCCTGACTTTC
CDR3: CASSLTNRGSGANVLTF

D: .
size: once
J: TRBJ2-1
V: TRBV4-2
DNA: TGTGCCAGCAGCCAAGATACCCCGGGAAACAATGAGCAGTTCTTC
CDR3: CASSQDTPGNNEQFF

D: .
size: .
J: TRBJ2-3
V: TRBV7-2
DNA: TGTGCCAGCAGCTCCTCCTGGGGGCTCAAGGGCACAGATACGCAGTATTTT
CDR3: CASSSSWGLKGTDTQYF

D: .
size: .
J: TRBJ2-1
V: TRBV28
DNA: TGTGCCAGCAGCACAGCCGCGGGAACGGCGAACAATGAGCAGTTCTTC
CDR3: CASSTAAGTANNEQFF

D: TRBD1
size: .
J: TRBJ2-7
V: TRBV5-1
DNA: TGCGCCAGCAGCCTTAGGACAGGGGCGGTGGGTCTCCTCGACGAGCAGTACTTC
CDR3: CASSLRTGAVGLLDEQYF

D: .
size: .
J: TRBJ2-7
V: TRBV19
DNA: TGTGCCAGTAGTATTCCCGTTGGGGCAGGGACCTACGAGCAGTACTTC
CDR3: CASSIPVGAGTYEQYF

D: TRBD2
size: .
J: TRBJ2-7
V: TRBV18
DNA: TGTGCCAGCTCACGTTGGTCTAGCGGGGGATCCTACGAGCAGTACTTC
CDR3: CASSRWSSGGSYEQYF

D: .
size: .
J: TRBJ2-7
V: TRBV6-6
DNA: TGTGCCAGCAGTCCCTCTAGCGTTCTCTACGAGCAGTACTTC
CDR3: CASSPSSVLYEQYF

D: .
size: .
J: TRBJ1-1
V: TRBV9
DNA: TGTGCCAGCAGCCCCACAGTGACCGGACAGGAAGCTTTCTTT
CDR3: CASSPTVTGQEAFF

D: .
size: .
J: TRBJ1-5
V: TRBV28
DNA: TGTGCCAGCAGGGGGGGGGCCGGGACCCCGAAGCATTTT
CDR3: CASRGGAGTPKHF

D: TRBD2
size: .
J: TRBJ2-2
V: TRBV4-1
DNA: TGCGCCAGCAGCCGAGCTGGACTAGCGGGAGTAGCGGGGGAGCTGTTTTTT
CDR3: CASSRAGLAGVAGELFF

D: TRBD1
size: .
J: TRBJ1-2
V: TRBV5-1
DNA: TGCGCCAGCAGCTTGGTAGACAGGGGGCACTATGGCTACACCTTC
CDR3: CASSLVDRGHYGYTF

D: TRBD1
size: .
J: TRBJ2-3
V: TRBV28
DNA: TGTGCCAGCAGCAAGGGACAGGCAGGGTCAGGAGATACGCAGTATTTT
CDR3: CASSKGQAGSGDTQYF

D: .
size: .
J: TRBJ2-7
V: TRBV7-2
DNA: TGTGCCAGCAGCTTGGGACTTGGACCCTACGAGCAGTACTTC
CDR3: CASSLGLGPYEQYF

D: .
size: .
J: TRBJ1-1
V: TRBV6-1
DNA: TGTGCCAGCAGTGAAGCGAGCCCCCCGGGTAGTACTGAAGCTTTCTTT
CDR3: CASSEASPPGSTEAFF

D: .
size: .
J: TRBJ2-7
V: TRBV12-3/TRBV12-4
DNA: TGTGCCAGCAGCCTCTGGACAGCCGAGCAGTACTTC
CDR3: CASSLWTAEQYF

D: TRBD1
size: .
J: TRBJ2-7
V: TRBV30
DNA: TGTGCCTGGAGGGGTCCGGGACAGGGGTACTACGAGCAGTACTTC
CDR3: CAWRGPGQGYYEQYF

D: TRBD1
size: once
J: TRBJ2-7
V: TRBV6-5
DNA: TGTGCCACCCAACAGGGGGTGGCCTACGAGCAGTACTTC
CDR3: CATQQGVAYEQYF

D: .
size: .
J: TRBJ1-1
V: TRBV6-5
DNA: TGTGCCAGCGGGAAAACAGGGCTGAACACTGAAGCTTTCTTT
CDR3: CASGKTGLNTEAFF

D: TRBD1
size: .
J: TRBJ1-2
V: TRBV14
DNA: TGTGCCAGCAGCTTGACGACAGGGTGGAACTATGGCTACACCTTC
CDR3: CASSLTTGWNYGYTF

D: TRBD2
size: .
J: TRBJ2-2
V: TRBV7-6
DNA: TGTGCCAGCACCCGGGGACTAGCGGAACTCACCGGGGAGCTGTTTTTT
CDR3: CASTRGLAELTGELFF

D: TRBD1
size: .
J: TRBJ1-5
V: TRBV19
DNA: TGTGCCAGTAGTATAGGACAGGGCGGGAATCAGCCCCAGCATTTT
CDR3: CASSIGQGGNQPQHF

D: .
size: .
J: TRBJ1-2
V: TRBV1
DNA: TGCACCAGCAGCCAACTTCAGGGGTGCGACACCTTC
CDR3: CTSSQLQGCDTF

D: .
size: once
J: TRBJ1-5
V: TRBV28
DNA: TGTGCCAGCAGCAGACGGGTAGGCAATCAGCCCCAGCATTTT
CDR3: CASSRRVGNQPQHF

D: TRBD1
size: .
J: TRBJ2-7
V: TRBV5-6
DNA: TGTGCCAGCAGCTTTATTCACAGGGGGTACGAGCAGTACTTC
CDR3: CASSFIHRGYEQYF